This is a list of T cell receptor beta chains from one sample in a study of glioma-infiltrating T cells after dendritic cell vaccination. Sequencing was performed with immunoSEQ multiplex PCR; in TCRdb, only in-frame clones are kept and a portion is missing. Of fewer than 110,000 clones listed, approximately 80% are singletons. Sequences were derived from blood, sampled before dendritic cell vaccination. These receptors were collected from a human donor with glioblastoma. The CDR3 runs from the conserved cysteine through the conserved F or W. A D gene is named only where the DNA matches it firmly. Rows give clone size only sometimes, using once, few, many, or a class for an expanded clone.

D gene: NA
J gene: TRBJ2-7
V gene: TRBV30
clone size: few
CDR3 protein: CAWSVQDEQYF
CDR3 DNA: TGTGCCTGGAGTGTACAGGACGAGCAGTACTTC

D gene: NA
J gene: TRBJ2-3
V gene: TRBV13
clone size: NA
CDR3 protein: CASAKAGIGTDTQYF
CDR3 DNA: TGTGCCAGCGCAAAAGCGGGCATAGGGACAGATACGCAGTATTTT

D gene: TRBD1
J gene: TRBJ2-3
V gene: TRBV19
clone size: NA
CDR3 protein: CASSATGEVTDTQYF
CDR3 DNA: TGTGCCAGTAGTGCGACAGGGGAAGTCACAGATACGCAGTATTTT

D gene: TRBD2
J gene: TRBJ2-1
V gene: TRBV25-1
clone size: NA
CDR3 protein: CASGTSGGPNEQFF
CDR3 DNA: TGTGCCAGCGGGACTAGCGGGGGGCCCAATGAGCAGTTCTTC

D gene: NA
J gene: TRBJ1-1
V gene: TRBV5-4
clone size: NA
CDR3 protein: CASSSLAGGDPEAFF
CDR3 DNA: TGTGCCAGCAGCTCCTTGGCCGGGGGAGACCCTGAAGCTTTCTTT

D gene: TRBD1
J gene: TRBJ2-2
V gene: TRBV5-1
clone size: NA
CDR3 protein: CASSYQTGGDGGELFF
CDR3 DNA: TGCGCCAGCAGCTACCAGACAGGGGGCGACGGCGGGGAGCTGTTTTTT

D gene: NA
J gene: TRBJ2-7
V gene: TRBV11-3
clone size: NA
CDR3 protein: CASSASGTYEQYF
CDR3 DNA: TGTGCCAGCAGCGCAAGCGGTACCTACGAGCAGTACTTC

D gene: TRBD1
J gene: TRBJ1-2
V gene: TRBV25-1
clone size: large
CDR3 protein: CASSEFDRGFPGGYTF
CDR3 DNA: TGTGCCAGCAGTGAATTCGACAGGGGTTTTCCTGGTGGCTACACCTTC

D gene: NA
J gene: TRBJ1-2
V gene: TRBV7-9
clone size: NA
CDR3 protein: CASSLEGGDYGYTF
CDR3 DNA: TGTGCCAGCAGCTTAGAAGGCGGTGACTATGGCTACACCTTC

D gene: NA
J gene: TRBJ1-3
V gene: TRBV7-2
clone size: NA
CDR3 protein: CASSLDVSGNTIYF
CDR3 DNA: TGTGCCAGCAGCTTAGATGTTTCGGGAAACACCATATATTTT

D gene: NA
J gene: TRBJ1-3
V gene: TRBV12-5
clone size: NA
CDR3 protein: CASGLVGGNTIYF
CDR3 DNA: TGTGCTAGTGGTTTGGTGGGCGGAAACACCATATATTTT

D gene: TRBD1
J gene: TRBJ1-2
V gene: TRBV27
clone size: NA
CDR3 protein: CASRRDRGGGYTF
CDR3 DNA: TGTGCCAGCAGGAGGGACAGGGGAGGTGGCTACACCTTC

D gene: TRBD2
J gene: TRBJ2-7
V gene: TRBV6-4
clone size: NA
CDR3 protein: CASSTWGLAGYEQYF
CDR3 DNA: TGTGCCAGCAGCACCTGGGGACTAGCGGGCTACGAGCAGTACTTC

D gene: TRBD2
J gene: TRBJ2-5
V gene: TRBV9
clone size: NA
CDR3 protein: CASSRTSGGAETQYF
CDR3 DNA: TGTGCCAGCAGCAGGACTAGCGGGGGGGCTGAGACCCAGTACTTC

D gene: TRBD1
J gene: TRBJ1-1
V gene: TRBV2
clone size: NA
CDR3 protein: CASSEGDRRANTEAFF
CDR3 DNA: TGTGCCAGCAGTGAAGGGGACAGAAGGGCCAACACTGAAGCTTTCTTT

D gene: NA
J gene: TRBJ1-3
V gene: TRBV4-2
clone size: NA
CDR3 protein: CASSALHRSTSGNTIYF
CDR3 DNA: TGTGCCAGCAGCGCCCTTCACAGGAGCACCTCTGGAAACACCATATATTTT

D gene: NA
J gene: TRBJ1-2
V gene: TRBV6-1
clone size: NA
CDR3 protein: CASSERGYTF
CDR3 DNA: TGTGCCAGCAGTGAGCGCGGCTACACCTTC

D gene: NA
J gene: TRBJ2-3
V gene: TRBV5-6
clone size: NA
CDR3 protein: CASSLRQGADTQYF
CDR3 DNA: TGTGCCAGCAGCTTGCGGCAGGGTGCAGATACGCAGTATTTT

D gene: TRBD1
J gene: TRBJ2-7
V gene: TRBV5-1
clone size: NA
CDR3 protein: CASSWVLTGESYEQYF
CDR3 DNA: TGCGCCAGCAGCTGGGTTTTGACAGGGGAGTCCTACGAGCAGTACTTC

D gene: TRBD1
J gene: TRBJ2-7
V gene: TRBV11-2
clone size: NA
CDR3 protein: CASSFGDSAYEQYF
CDR3 DNA: TGTGCCAGCAGCTTTGGGGACAGCGCCTACGAGCAGTACTTC

D gene: NA
J gene: TRBJ2-1
V gene: TRBV6-1
clone size: few
CDR3 protein: CASSEALDGGSYNEQFF
CDR3 DNA: TGTGCCAGCAGTGAAGCGCTGGACGGGGGCTCCTACAATGAGCAGTTCTTC